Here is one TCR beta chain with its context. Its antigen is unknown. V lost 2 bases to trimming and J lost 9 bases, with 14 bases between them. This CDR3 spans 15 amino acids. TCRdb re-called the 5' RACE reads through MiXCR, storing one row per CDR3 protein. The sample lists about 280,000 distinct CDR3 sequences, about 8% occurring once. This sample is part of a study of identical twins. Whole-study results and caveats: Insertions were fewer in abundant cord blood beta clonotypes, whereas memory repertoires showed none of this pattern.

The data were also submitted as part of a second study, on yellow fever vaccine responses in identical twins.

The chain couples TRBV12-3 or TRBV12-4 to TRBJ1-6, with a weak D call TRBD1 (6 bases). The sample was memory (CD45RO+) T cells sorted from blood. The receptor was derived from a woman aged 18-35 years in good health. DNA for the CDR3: TGTGCCAGCAGTTTAACAGGGAGTACCACTTCACCCCTCCACTTT. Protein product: CASSLTGSTTSPLHF.